Following are 16 T cell receptor beta chains from one sample sequenced in a study of graft-versus-host responses after intestinal transplantation. Sequenced by immunoSEQ multiplex PCR; TCRdb stores in-frame clones only, minus some. Of fewer than 20,000 clones listed, roughly 94% are singletons. The material was PBMCs, obtained 23 days after intestinal transplant. The origin of the receptors is a human patient who received an intestinal transplant, so some T cells may come from the graft donor.

The rearrangement links TRBV2 to TRBJ2-1; weak D call: TRBD1 (5 bases). The CDR3 totals 10 residues. Trimming removed 10 bases from V and 7 bases from J, with 8 bases in between. In germline, CDR1 is SNHLY, CDR2 FYNNEI. The CDR3 sequence is CATGLNEQFF. For the CDR3, the DNA is TGTGCCACAGGGTTGAATGAGCAGTTCTTC. Using reference TRBV2 and TRBJ2-1 for the parts outside the CDR3, the full variable domain is EPEVTQTPSHQVTQMGQEVILRCVPISNHLYFYWYRQILGQKVEFLVSFYNNEISEKSEIFDDQFSVERPDGSNFTLKIRSTKLEDSAMYFCATGLNEQFFGPGTRLTVL.

The CDR3 DNA reads TGTGCCATCAGTGAGTTAGGTTTCTACGAGCAGTACTTC. As protein: CAISELGFYEQYF. The genes are TRBV10-3 and TRBJ2-7; D gene ambiguous. V was clipped by 1 base and J by 3 bases, with 7 bases between them. The CDR3 loop spans 13 amino acids. Germline CDR1 and CDR2: ENHRY and SYGVKD.

The chain uses TRBV10-2 and TRBJ2-1; D unresolved. The CDR3 is 11 amino acids. In germline, CDR1 is WSHSY, CDR2 SAAADI. V lost 6 bases, J lost 5 bases, and 5 bases lay in between. CDR3 coding DNA: TGCGCCAGCAGAGAAAACAATGAGCAGTTCTTC. Protein: CASRENNEQFF.

The chain links TRBV6-5 to TRBJ1-1; D gene unclear. Germline V gives CDR1 MNHEY, CDR2 SVGAGI. Trimming removed 0 bases at V and 8 bases at J, with 10 bases between. The CDR3 is 13 amino acids. The DNA of the CDR3 is TGTGCCAGCAGTTACTCAGGTTATGGGGAAGCTTTCTTT. Its protein product is CASSYSGYGEAFF.

The V and J genes are TRBV2 and TRBJ1-5; D possibly corresponds to TRBD1 (5 bases). V was pared by 10 bases and J by 1 base, with 14 bases between. CDR3 length: 14 amino acids. The germline V gene encodes CDR1 SNHLY and CDR2 FYNNEI. In nucleotides, the CDR3 is TGTGCCACCCGGGTGGGGGAGAGCAATCAGCCCCAGCATTTT. It translates to CATRVGESNQPQHF.

This chain joins TRBV9 and TRBJ2-7; 7 bases agree with TRBD2. The CDR3 runs 14 residues. The V segment lost 2 bases and the J segment 2 bases; nucleotides outside the gene matches: 4. CDR1 is SGDLS, CDR2 YYNGEE, per germline. The CDR3: CASSVREFPYEQYF. The CDR3 DNA reads TGTGCCAGCAGCGTGCGGGAGTTTCCCTACGAGCAGTACTTC.

The chain employs TRBV5-1 and TRBJ1-4, with 7 bases fitting TRBD1. The V and J ends lost 4 bases and 1 base, in that order; junction bases with no gene match: 10. This CDR3 region has 17 residues. Looked up from germline, CDR1 is SGHRS and CDR2 is YFSETQ. CDR3 region: CASSPGQWGVTNEKLFF. The CDR3 coding sequence is TGCGCCAGCAGCCCGGGACAGTGGGGAGTAACTAATGAAAAACTGTTTTTT.

This chain joins TRBV19 and TRBJ1-2; 9 bases agree with TRBD1. CDR1 is LNHDA and CDR2 is SQIVND in the germline V gene (reference sequence). The J segment lost 7 bases and the V segment lost 3 bases, leaving 9 bases of the junction unmatched. The CDR3 is 15 residues long. CDR3 region: CASSIGQGITGGYTF. The CDR3 nucleotides are TGTGCCAGTAGTATTGGACAGGGGATCACCGGTGGCTACACCTTC. Variable domain in full (rest from reference TRBV19 and TRBJ1-2): DGGITQSPKYLFRKEGQNVTLSCEQNLNHDAMYWYRQDPGQGLRLIYYSQIVNDFQKGDIAEGYSVSREKKESFPLTVTSAQKNPTAFYLCASSIGQGITGGYTFGSGTRLTVV.

V usage is TRBV6-5 and J usage is TRBJ2-5; D might be TRBD1 (6 bases). V was trimmed by 1 base and J by 3 bases, leaving 12 bases between them. Germline CDR1 and CDR2: MNHEY and SVGAGI. The CDR3 spans 15 residues. CDR3 sequence reads: CASSYYPGAEETQYF. CDR3 bases: TGTGCCAGCAGTTACTACCCAGGGGCCGAAGAGACCCAGTACTTC.

The rearrangement links TRBV2 to TRBJ2-3, with 8 nucleotides matching TRBD2. The CDR3 loop spans 17 amino acids. The trim removed 3 bases at V and 3 bases at J, leaving 11 bases unmatched. CDR1 and CDR2 (germline): SNHLY, FYNNEI. The CDR3 is CASSEDVAGGGTDTQYF. For the CDR3, the DNA is TGTGCCAGCAGTGAGGATGTCGCGGGAGGAGGTACAGATACGCAGTATTTT.

This chain connects TRBV14 to TRBJ1-2; D unclear. Germline assignment: CDR1 SGHDN and CDR2 FVKESK. The CDR3 extends over 13 amino acids. Trimming removed 5 bases at V and 7 bases at J, with 14 bases between. The CDR3 is CASSSPGWRGYTF. The CDR3, as DNA: TGTGCCAGCAGCTCCCCCGGCTGGCGTGGCTACACCTTC. Together with reference TRBV14 and TRBJ1-2, the CDR3 gives the full variable domain: EAGVTQFPSHSVIEKGQTVTLRCDPISGHDNLYWYRRVMGKEIKFLLHFVKESKQDESGMPNNRFLAERTGGTYSTLKVQPAELEDSGVYFCASSSPGWRGYTFGSGTRLTVV.

The rearrangement uses TRBV11-2 and TRBJ2-7; D remains ambiguous. Germline CDR1 reads SGHAT; CDR2 reads FQNNGV. V lost 5 bases and J 4 bases, leaving 9 bases between the germline ends. CDR3 length equals 12 residues. In DNA, the CDR3 is TGTGCCAGCAGCGTTGGTTCGTACGAGCAGTACTTC. Translated: CASSVGSYEQYF.

The chain links TRBV5-4 to TRBJ2-1; TRBD2 agrees at 12 bases. V was pared by 4 bases and J by 9 bases, with 8 bases of the junction left unmatched. Germline lookup yields CDR1 SGHNT and CDR2 YYREEE (reference sequence). The CDR3 loop spans 15 amino acids. CDR3: CASSAGLAGLGEQFF. The CDR3 coding sequence is TGTGCCAGCAGCGCGGGACTAGCGGGTCTGGGTGAGCAGTTCTTC.

The genes are TRBV5-6 and TRBJ2-7; 8 bases are shared with TRBD1. The V gene end was trimmed by 0 bases and the J gene end by 4 bases; junction bases not matched to a gene: 3. This CDR3 comprises 14 residues. The V gene's germline CDR1 is SGHDT and CDR2 YYEEEE. CDR3 loop: CASSLGTGNYEQYF. Here the CDR3 DNA reads TGTGCCAGCAGCTTGGGGACAGGGAATTACGAGCAGTACTTC.

This rearrangement joins TRBV6-5 to TRBJ2-1; D not resolved. The germline V and J ends were trimmed by 2 bases and 10 bases, with 9 bases remaining between them. Germline V gene data show CDR1 as MNHEY and CDR2 as SVGAGI. CDR3 length: 12 amino acids. The CDR3 DNA reads as TGTGCCAGCAGTTACCAGCGAGGCGAGCAGTTCTTC. It codes for CASSYQRGEQFF.

J is TRBJ2-1 and V is TRBV27; 11 nucleotides agree with TRBD2. The V gene's germline CDR1 is MNHEY and CDR2 SMNVEV (reference sequence). The CDR3 extends over 15 amino acids. V trimming: 0 bases; J trimming: 6 bases; junction bases outside the gene matches: 1. The CDR3 sequence is CASSLSTSGINEQFF. The CDR3 DNA sequence: TGTGCCAGCAGTTTATCGACTAGCGGGATCAATGAGCAGTTCTTC.